Presented here are 6 T cell receptor gamma chains from one specimen sequenced in a study of Vδ1+ human thymocytes. The study's findings and limits: Thymic TRG and TRD repertoires appeared highly polyclonal.

Antigen specificity for these receptors is unknown. RNA was extracted from the cells and then reverse transcribed. Multiplex PCR used pooled V-gene forward primers and a constant-region reverse primer to amplify CDR3s. TCRdb redid the clone calls on the multiplex PCR reads with CATT. The sample has 25,000 to 35,000 gamma-chain clones, around 18% seen once; the top ten hold about 1.9%. What was sequenced was Vdelta1+ gamma-delta thymocytes from the thymus. Subset in this sample: FACS-sorted CD3+ TCRalphabeta- TCRVdelta1+ TCRVdelta2- thymocytes. These receptors were taken from a boy younger than two who had congenital heart surgery.

This clone was found a few times. This chain joins TRGV9 and TRGJ1 or TRGJ2. The V and J ends lost 0 bases and 2 bases, in that order; junction bases with no gene match: 16. Germline values: CDR1 GITISATS, CDR2 ISYDGTV (reference sequence). CDR3 size: 18 residues. This CDR3 is CALWEVHSSSPYYYKKLF. In nucleotides, the CDR3 is TGTGCCTTGTGGGAGGTGCATAGCTCCTCTCCTTATTATTATAAGAAACTCTTT.

This clone was seen only a few times. A much larger clone differs by one base, so this may be a read error. The rearrangement links TRGV9 to TRGJ1 or TRGJ2. The length of the CDR3 is 13 residues. V was pared by 3 bases and J by 2 bases, with 4 bases of the junction left unmatched. The germline V gene has CDR1 GITISATS and CDR2 ISYDGTV (reference sequence). CDR3 bases: TGTGCCTTGTGGGAGTTGGATTATTATAAGAAACTCTTT. Protein product: CALWELDYYKKLF.

This clone has more than one count but fewer than ten. This chain uses TRGV4 with TRGJ1 or TRGJ2. V was pared by 1 base and J by 12 bases, with 9 bases of the junction left unmatched. The length of the CDR3 is 12 residues. The germline gives CDR1 EGSTGY, CDR2 YDSYTSSV. CDR3 coding DNA: TGTGCCACCTGGGATGGCGGCCACTGGAAACTCTTT. This translates into CATWDGGHWKLF.

This clone has just a few counts. This chain uses TRGV2 with TRGJ1 or TRGJ2. Germline CDR1 reads EGSNGY; CDR2 reads YDSYNSKV. The CDR3 has 13 amino acids. After removal of 0 bases from V and 12 bases from J, the junction contained 11 bases not matched to a gene. CDR3 in amino acids: CATWDGWLWRKLF. The CDR3 region has the DNA TGTGCCACCTGGGACGGGTGGCTGTGGAGGAAACTCTTT.

This chain connects TRGV2 to TRGJ1 or TRGJ2. V dropped 2 bases and J dropped 4; count of bases not matched to a gene: 5. The germline CDR1 and CDR2 sequences are EGSNGY and YDSYNSKV. The CDR3 contains 13 residues. The chain's CDR3 is CATWDELYYKKLF. In DNA form, the CDR3 reads TGTGCCACCTGGGACGAGCTGTATTATAAGAAACTCTTT.

The chain employs TRGV9 and TRGJ1 or TRGJ2. Germline loops: CDR1 GITISATS, CDR2 ISYDGTV (reference sequence). The CDR3 consists of 16 residues. V shed 2 bases, J shed 0 bases, and the junction held 10 bases outside the gene matches. The CDR3 DNA is TGTGCCTTGTGGGAGGAGTCTCCAAAGAATTATTATAAGAAACTCTTT. Translation: CALWEESPKNYYKKLF.